A single sample is the source of the 15 T cell receptor beta chains below, sequenced in a study of response to subunit inactivated influenza vaccine. TCRdb called the RT-PCR reads again in MiXCR, with one record for every CDR3 protein. The profile shows about 780,000 distinct CDR3 sequences, less than 20% of them singletons. This specimen consisted of PBMCs from blood, obtained about 5 days after vaccination. The receptors originated from a man aged 50 to 59 who received an inactivated influenza vaccine.

The sample holds many counts of this clonotype. The chain uses TRBV4-3 and TRBJ1-5, with a possible D match to TRBD1 (6 bases). From germline, CDR1 is LGHNA and CDR2 YSLEER. This CDR3 contains 13 residues. Between the trimmed V and J ends, which lost 0 bases and 7 bases, there was a span of 7 bases. The DNA for the CDR3 is TGCGCCAGCAGCCAAGAACAGGGACAGCCCCAGCATTTT. Translation gives CASSQEQGQPQHF.

The chain is built from TRBV5-1 and TRBJ2-6, with D possibly being TRBD2 (5 bases). This CDR3 contains 15 residues. V lost 2 bases, J lost 1 base, and 7 bases lay in between. Germline V gene sequence: CDR1 SGHRS, CDR2 YFSETQ. Here the CDR3 reads CASSLAVSGANVLTF. CDR3 in DNA: TGCGCCAGCAGCTTAGCGGTTTCTGGGGCCAACGTCCTGACTTTC.

The rearrangement links TRBV6-1 to TRBJ2-7, with D perhaps being TRBD1 or TRBD2 (5 bases each). CDR3 length equals 14 residues. Trimming cost V 6 bases and J 6 bases, with 18 bases left between them. CDR1 and CDR2 (germline): MNHNS, SASEGT. CDR3 nucleotide sequence: TGTGCCAGCAGACGAACCGGGACGAAAGTCGAGCAGTACTTC. Translating it yields CASRRTGTKVEQYF.

In this sample, this clonotype turned up a few times. The chain uses TRBV11-1 and TRBJ2-7; tentatively, D is TRBD1 or TRBD2 (5 bases each). CDR3 length equals 12 residues. CDR1 SGHAT and CDR2 FQDESV come from the germline V gene (reference sequence). V dropped 8 bases and J dropped 0 bases, with 8 bases sitting between them. CDR3 region: CASGTASYEQYF. CDR3 bases: TGTGCCAGCGGGACGGCCTCCTACGAGCAGTACTTC.

This rearrangement joins TRBV18 to TRBJ2-5; 9 nucleotides agree with TRBD1. CDR3 length: 13 amino acids. J lost 6 bases, V lost 3 bases, and 2 bases had no gene match. Germline assignment: CDR1 KGHSH and CDR2 LQKENI. CDR3 sequence reads: CASSPDRGKTQYF. DNA for the CDR3: TGTGCCAGCTCACCCGACAGGGGGAAGACCCAGTACTTC.

At least ten counts were recorded for this clonotype. The rearrangement links TRBV20-1 to TRBJ2-6, with 7 bases aligning to TRBD2. Germline V gene sequence: CDR1 DFQATT, CDR2 SNEGSKA (reference sequence). J was trimmed by 4 bases and V by 5 bases; bases with no gene match: 8. CDR3 length equals 15 residues. This chain's CDR3 is CSAHPGGTGANVLTF. DNA of the CDR3: TGCAGTGCTCATCCGGGGGGTACCGGGGCCAACGTCCTGACTTTC.

The chain joins TRBV6-5 to TRBJ2-4, with TRBD2 matching over 8 bases. The CDR3 spans 17 residues. The V segment lost 0 bases and the J segment 6 bases; nucleotides outside the gene matches: 10. The germline CDR1 and CDR2 sequences are MNHEY and SVGAGI. The CDR3 loop reads CASSYSIPGGAINIQYF. DNA of the CDR3: TGTGCCAGCAGTTACTCGATTCCCGGGGGGGCGATAAACATTCAGTACTTC.

There are a few counts of this clonotype. The chain joins TRBV9 to TRBJ2-7; 9 nucleotides match TRBD2. The V and J ends lost 3 bases and 5 bases, in that order; junction bases with no gene match: 12. The length of the CDR3 is 16 residues. The germline CDR1 and CDR2 sequences are SGDLS and YYNGEE. The CDR3 reads CASSAAGREGRDEQYF. DNA for the CDR3: TGTGCCAGCAGCGCCGCGGGGCGGGAGGGCCGCGACGAGCAGTACTTC. Based on the CDR3 plus reference TRBV9 and TRBJ2-7, the full variable domain is DSGVTQTPKHLITATGQRVTLRCSPRSGDLSVYWYQQSLDQGLQFLIQYYNGEERAKGNILERFSAQQFPDLHSELNLSSLELGDSALYFCASSAAGREGRDEQYFGPGTRLTVT.

The sample holds a few counts of this clonotype. This chain links TRBV7-2 with TRBJ2-1; possibly TRBD2 for D (6 bases). CDR1 is SGHTA, CDR2 FQGNSA, per germline. V was clipped by 5 bases and J by 7 bases, with 15 bases between them. The CDR3 has 14 residues. For the CDR3, the DNA is TGTGCCAGCAGCGGACTCATGACTAGGAATGAGCAGTTCTTC. Translating it yields CASSGLMTRNEQFF.

The rearrangement joins TRBV6-5 to TRBJ2-5; TRBD1 matches at 7 bases. Germline CDR1 reads MNHEY; CDR2 reads SVGAGI. CDR3 size: 15 residues. J was trimmed by 7 bases and V by 2 bases; bases with no gene match: 10. CDR3 bases: TGTGCCAGCAGTTACACGGGACAGCCCTGGGGGACCCAGTACTTC. This codes for CASSYTGQPWGTQYF.

The rearrangement uses TRBV9 and TRBJ2-3, with 10 bases lining up with TRBD2. From germline, CDR1 is SGDLS and CDR2 YYNGEE. The trim removed 0 bases at V and 1 base at J, leaving 2 bases unmatched. There are 16 residues in the CDR3. The CDR3 DNA is TGTGCCAGCAGCGTAGCAGCGGGGGGGCGCACAGATACGCAGTATTTT. This codes for CASSVAAGGRTDTQYF.

The chain has TRBV6-1 and TRBJ1-1; D is ambiguous. Trimming shortened V by 8 bases and J by 0 bases, and 10 bases separated the two germline ends. Germline assignment: CDR1 MNHNS and CDR2 SASEGT. CDR3 size: 13 residues. The CDR3 region is CASANGLNTEAFF. The CDR3 DNA reads TGTGCCAGCGCCAATGGCTTGAACACTGAAGCTTTCTTT.

This clonotype has ten or more counts. The V gene is TRBV6-5, the J gene TRBJ2-2; D uncertain. The CDR3 is 16 amino acids. V lost 0 bases to trimming and J lost 6 bases, with 14 bases between them. From germline, CDR1 is MNHEY and CDR2 SVGAGI. The CDR3 here is CASSYSTLGRSGELFF. CDR3 DNA sequence: TGTGCCAGCAGTTACTCGACACTGGGCCGGTCCGGGGAGCTGTTTTTT.

To note about this clonotype: One end of the junction fails to match germline, which may point to a read error. The chain employs TRBV6-7 and TRBJ1-4; D ambiguous. TRBV6-7 is identified as an open reading frame with a role that is uncertain. The CDR3 length is 15 residues. The CDR3 DNA reads as TGTACCAGCAGAGACACCGCTGAGATCAATGAAAAACTGTTTTTT. Translation gives CTSRDTAEINEKLFF.

The chain recombines TRBV5-1 with TRBJ2-1; TRBD1 agrees at 12 bases. The CDR3 spans 16 residues. The V gene end was trimmed by 4 bases and the J gene end by 8 bases; junction bases not matched to a gene: 10. Germline loops: CDR1 SGHRS, CDR2 YFSETQ. This CDR3 reads CASSLMKGQGAHEQFF. CDR3 sequence (DNA): TGCGCCAGCAGCCTGATGAAGGGACAGGGGGCGCATGAGCAGTTCTTC.